This TCR beta chain derives from a study of tumor-infiltrating lymphocytes in localized non-small cell lung cancer. Sequenced by immunoSEQ multiplex PCR; TCRdb stores in-frame clones only, minus some. Of 10,000 to 15,000 clones listed, about 85% are singletons. Study-wide results and caveats: Higher tumor T cell infiltration than in uninvolved lung was supported by TCRbeta sequencing. No link was found between tumor T-cell fraction and recurrence-free survival. IM1 and IM2 tumors showed no difference in T-cell fraction. Different pieces of the same tissue went to different assays, confounding technical variation with intratumor heterogeneity.

On this clone: Its antigen is still unknown.

Germline V gene sequence: CDR1 KGHSH, CDR2 LQKENI. The CDR3 is 15 amino acids. V lost 2 bases to trimming and J lost 2 bases, with 10 bases between them. What was sequenced was lung tumor tissue. This sequence originates from a human donor with non-small cell lung cancer. This sequence joins TRBV18 and TRBJ1-3; D is unclear. The DNA for the CDR3 is TGTGCCAGCTCACCAACTGTTATCCCTGGAAACACCATATATTTT. This codes for CASSPTVIPGNTIYF. The variable domain in full, with the rest retrieved from reference TRBV18 and TRBJ1-3, is NAGVMQNPRHLVRRRGQEARLRCSPMKGHSHVYWYRQLPEEGLKFMVYLQKENIIDESGMPKERFSAEFPKEGPSILRIQQVVRGDSAAYFCASSPTVIPGNTIYFGEGSWLTVV.